Presented here are 15 T cell receptor beta chains from one specimen sequenced in a study of T cell changes during pregnancy in multiple sclerosis. TCRdb's table, derived via immunoSEQ multiplex PCR, lists solely in-frame clones and lacks some. Here the sample spans 35,000 to 50,000 clones, roughly 92% being singletons. The sequencing used CD4+ T cells from peripheral blood mononuclear cells, collected in the first trimester of pregnancy. The receptors come from a female donor with multiple sclerosis, enrolled in a pregnancy study.

The J gene is TRBJ2-1, the V gene TRBV7-2; a possible D gene is TRBD1 (6 bases). The CDR3 extends over 15 amino acids. The germline CDR1 and CDR2 sequences are SGHTA and FQGNSA. The V end lost 8 bases, the J end lost 1 base, and 15 bases lay between the germline ends. This CDR3 reads CASFQGRPSYNEQFF. CDR3 nucleotide sequence: TGTGCCAGCTTCCAGGGGCGGCCTTCCTACAATGAGCAGTTCTTC.

The chain joins TRBV5-1 to TRBJ2-5; weak D call: TRBD1 (5 bases). The CDR3 spans 15 residues. Germline loops: CDR1 SGHRS, CDR2 YFSETQ. The V end lost 5 bases, the J end lost 4 bases, and 18 bases lay between the germline ends. The CDR3 nucleotides are TGCGCCAGCAGATGGGGCAGGTCGGTTGGAGAGACCCAGTACTTC. As protein: CASRWGRSVGETQYF.

The J gene is TRBJ1-2, the V gene TRBV9; D possibly corresponds to TRBD1 (6 bases). Germline CDR1 SGDLS, CDR2 YYNGEE. This CDR3 has 15 amino acids. Trimming left V 0 bases short and J 6 bases short, with 15 bases between. The CDR3 protein is CASSVGHRVRDGYTF. The CDR3 bases are TGTGCCAGCAGCGTAGGCCACAGGGTTCGGGATGGCTACACCTTC.

The rearrangement uses TRBV6-5 and TRBJ2-7, with 9 bases matching TRBD2. Germline V CDR1 and CDR2: MNHEY, SVGAGI. The CDR3 has 16 residues. V was clipped by 2 bases and J by 7 bases; unmatched bases: 12. CDR3 sequence (DNA): TGTGCCAGCAGTTACGCGGTAGCGGGAGCACCTTTGGAGCAGTACTTC. Amino acids: CASSYAVAGAPLEQYF.

The chain recombines TRBV7-6 with TRBJ1-3; D is perhaps TRBD1 (5 bases). This CDR3 region has 14 residues. Germline V gene sequence: CDR1 SGHVS, CDR2 FNYEAQ. The V end was cut by 5 bases, the J end by 4 bases, with 12 bases between. CDR3 in amino acids: CASSGGGTGNTIYF. The DNA of the CDR3 is TGTGCCAGCAGCGGGGGGGGAACCGGAAACACCATATATTTT.

V and J are TRBV19 and TRBJ1-5; 7 nucleotides align to TRBD1. V trimming: 7 bases; J trimming: 11 bases; junction bases outside the gene matches: 11. The germline V gene has CDR1 LNHDA and CDR2 SQIVND (reference sequence). The CDR3 is 13 amino acids. The CDR3 region is CASTPSGGRAQHF. In DNA form, the CDR3 reads TGTGCCAGTACCCCCTCAGGGGGAAGGGCCCAGCATTTT.

This chain connects TRBV5-1 to TRBJ2-7, with 8 bases identical to TRBD2. CDR1 is SGHRS and CDR2 is YFSETQ in the germline V gene. The CDR3 runs to 16 residues. V shed 0 bases, J shed 3 bases, and the junction held 8 bases outside the gene matches. The CDR3 DNA is TGCGCCAGCAGCTTGGCCCCTTCAACTAGCGGCTACGAGCAGTACTTC. Its translation is CASSLAPSTSGYEQYF.

J is TRBJ1-5 and V is TRBV28; possible D gene TRBD1, 6 bases. The CDR3 is made up of 19 amino acids. Per germline, CDR1 MDHEN and CDR2 SYDVKM. The V and J ends lost 3 bases and 0 bases respectively, with 21 bases between them. CDR3 in amino acids: CASSFNRVWRGYSNQPQHF. The CDR3 DNA reads TGTGCCAGCAGTTTTAACAGGGTCTGGAGAGGTTATAGCAATCAGCCCCAGCATTTT. Filled out from reference TRBV28 and TRBJ1-5, the complete variable domain reads DVKVTQSSRYLVKRTGEKVFLECVQDMDHENMFWYRQDPGLGLRLIYFSYDVKMKEKGDIPEGYSVSREKKERFSLILESASTNQTSMYLCASSFNRVWRGYSNQPQHFGDGTRLSIL.

V and J are TRBV19 and TRBJ2-3, with D tentatively TRBD2 (6 bases). The CDR3 has 14 amino acids. Trimming removed 9 bases at V and 3 bases at J, with 16 bases between. Germline-derived CDR1 and CDR2 are LNHDA and SQIVND (reference sequence). CDR3 sequence: CASRTGGGTDTQYF. Here the CDR3 DNA reads TGTGCCAGCCGCACCGGTGGGGGGACAGATACGCAGTATTTT.

The gene calls are TRBV5-4 and TRBJ2-5; D gene uncertain. Germline CDR1 is SGHNT and CDR2 is YYREEE (reference sequence). This CDR3 spans 14 amino acids. Trimming took 0 bases from V and 2 from J, leaving 8 bases between them. The CDR3 protein is CASSLAGGQETQYF. The CDR3 DNA reads TGTGCCAGCAGCTTGGCCGGCGGTCAAGAGACCCAGTACTTC.

The rearrangement links TRBV9 to TRBJ2-1, with TRBD1 matching 7 bases. Losses at the gene ends were 1 base for V and 7 bases for J; bases not matched to a gene: 8. Germline CDR1 SGDLS, CDR2 YYNGEE. The CDR3 sequence is 15 residues long. CDR3 coding DNA: TGTGCCAGCAGCGTACTACAGGGGCCGACGAATGAGCAGTTCTTC. This codes for CASSVLQGPTNEQFF.

V usage is TRBV28 and J usage is TRBJ1-2, with TRBD1 as a possible D gene (6 bases). Germline CDR1 and CDR2: MDHEN and SYDVKM. The ends were cut back, 3 bases at V and 5 bases at J, with 16 bases in the middle. The CDR3 is made up of 15 amino acids. The CDR3 region has the DNA TGTGCCAGCAGTTTCAGCGGGGGGCCCCTATATGGCTACACCTTC. Translated: CASSFSGGPLYGYTF.

V and J are TRBV27 and TRBJ1-5; a weak D match, TRBD1 (6 bases). Germline V gene sequence: CDR1 MNHEY, CDR2 SMNVEV (reference sequence). Deletions cut 4 bases from V and 0 bases from J, with 10 bases between. The CDR3 consists of 15 residues. The DNA for the CDR3 is TGTGCCAGCAGTTCCGACAGGCGTAGCAATCAGCCCCAGCATTTT. It is translated as CASSSDRRSNQPQHF.

The chain uses TRBV19 and TRBJ2-2; 8 positions agree with TRBD1. V shed 5 bases and J 3 bases; nucleotides not matched to a gene: 2. The CDR3 is made up of 14 amino acids. Germline CDR1 LNHDA, CDR2 SQIVND (reference sequence). CDR3: CASSAQGDTGELFF. The CDR3, as DNA: TGTGCCAGTAGTGCACAGGGGGACACCGGGGAGCTGTTTTTT.

This rearrangement joins TRBV19 to TRBJ2-7, with a weak D call TRBD1 (5 bases). The CDR3 has 15 residues. The germline CDR1 and CDR2 sequences are LNHDA and SQIVND (reference sequence). Trimming took off 8 bases at V and 4 bases at J, with 21 bases between the two ends. Here the CDR3 reads CASRSSGQGMYEQYF. The DNA for the CDR3 is TGTGCCAGTCGTTCGTCCGGGCAGGGCATGTACGAGCAGTACTTC.